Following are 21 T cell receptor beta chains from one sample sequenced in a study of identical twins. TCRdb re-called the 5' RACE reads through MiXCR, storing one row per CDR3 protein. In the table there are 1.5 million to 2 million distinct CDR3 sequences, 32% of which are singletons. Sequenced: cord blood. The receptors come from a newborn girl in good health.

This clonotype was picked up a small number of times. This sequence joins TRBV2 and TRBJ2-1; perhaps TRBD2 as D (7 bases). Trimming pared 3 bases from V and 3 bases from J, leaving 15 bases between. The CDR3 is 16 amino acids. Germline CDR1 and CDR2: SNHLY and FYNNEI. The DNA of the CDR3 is TGTGCCAGCAGTGATGTCGGGGGGCGCCTCTACAATGAGCAGTTCTTC. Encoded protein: CASSDVGGRLYNEQFF.

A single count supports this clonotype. The CDR3 is CASSFRDPRKKLFF. CDR3 coding DNA: TGTGCCAGCAGCTTCCGAGACCCTAGGAAAAAACTGTTTTTT. V usage is TRBV7-9 and J usage is TRBJ1-4; D ambiguous. V lost 3 bases and J 9 bases, leaving 14 bases between the germline ends. CDR3 length: 14 amino acids. Germline loops: CDR1 SEHNR, CDR2 FQNEAQ (reference sequence).

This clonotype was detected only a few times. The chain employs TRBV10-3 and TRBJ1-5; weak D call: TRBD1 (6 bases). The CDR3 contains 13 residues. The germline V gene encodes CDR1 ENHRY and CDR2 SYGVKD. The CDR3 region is CAAGGGQIQPQHF. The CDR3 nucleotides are TGTGCGGCAGGAGGGGGACAAATTCAGCCCCAGCATTTT.

CDR3 protein: CASSRVRGEAAFF. CDR3 sequence (DNA): TGTGCCAGCAGCCGCGTGCGGGGAGAAGCAGCTTTCTTT. The chain recombines TRBV4-2 with TRBJ1-1; D unclear. The CDR3 is 13 residues long. Germline CDR1 LGHNA, CDR2 YNFKEQ. V was cut by 4 bases and J by 10 bases, with 16 bases left in between.

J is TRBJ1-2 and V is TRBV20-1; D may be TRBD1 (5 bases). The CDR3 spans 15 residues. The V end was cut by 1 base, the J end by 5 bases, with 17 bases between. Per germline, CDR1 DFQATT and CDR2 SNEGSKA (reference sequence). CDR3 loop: CSARVRVLPLYGYTF. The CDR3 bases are TGCAGTGCTAGAGTCAGGGTCTTACCCCTATATGGCTACACCTTC.

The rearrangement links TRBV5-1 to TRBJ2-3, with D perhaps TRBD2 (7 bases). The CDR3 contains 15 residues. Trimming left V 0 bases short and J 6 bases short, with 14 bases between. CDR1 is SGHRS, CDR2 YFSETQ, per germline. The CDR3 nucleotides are TGCGCCAGCAGCTTGGGCGGGGGCCTTAGGGATACGCAGTATTTT. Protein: CASSLGGGLRDTQYF. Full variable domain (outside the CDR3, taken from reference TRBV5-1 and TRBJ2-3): KAGVTQTPRYLIKTRGQQVTLSCSPISGHRSVSWYQQTPGQGLQFLFEYFSETQRNKGNFPGRFSGRQFSNSRSEMNVSTLELGDSALYLCASSLGGGLRDTQYFGPGTRLTVL.

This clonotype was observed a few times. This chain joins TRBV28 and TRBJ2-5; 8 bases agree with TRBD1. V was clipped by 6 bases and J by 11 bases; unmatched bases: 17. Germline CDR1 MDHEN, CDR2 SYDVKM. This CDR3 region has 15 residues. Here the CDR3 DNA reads TGTGCCAGCAGCTCTGGACAGGGTAACTACAATGAGCAGTACTTC. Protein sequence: CASSSGQGNYNEQYF. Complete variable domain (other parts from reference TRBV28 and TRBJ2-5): DVKVTQSSRYLVKRTGEKVFLECVQDMDHENMFWYRQDPGLGLRLIYFSYDVKMKEKGDIPEGYSVSREKKERFSLILESASTNQTSMYLCASSSGQGNYNEQYFGPGTRLLVL.

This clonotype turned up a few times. The CDR3 DNA is TGCAGTGCCCGGTGGGGGAATGGCTACACCTTC. Translation: CSARWGNGYTF. V usage is TRBV20-1 and J usage is TRBJ1-2; D possibly corresponds to TRBD1 (5 bases). The germline V gene has CDR1 DFQATT and CDR2 SNEGSKA (reference sequence). Trimming left V 6 bases short and J 6 bases short, with 11 bases between. CDR3 length: 11 amino acids.

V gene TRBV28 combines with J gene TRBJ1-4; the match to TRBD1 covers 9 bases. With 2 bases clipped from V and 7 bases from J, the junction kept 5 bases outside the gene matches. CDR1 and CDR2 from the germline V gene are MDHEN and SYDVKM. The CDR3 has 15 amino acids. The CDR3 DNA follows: TGTGCCAGCAGTTTAATAGGGACAGGGAGTGAAAAACTGTTTTTT. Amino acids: CASSLIGTGSEKLFF. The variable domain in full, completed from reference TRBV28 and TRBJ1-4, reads DVKVTQSSRYLVKRTGEKVFLECVQDMDHENMFWYRQDPGLGLRLIYFSYDVKMKEKGDIPEGYSVSREKKERFSLILESASTNQTSMYLCASSLIGTGSEKLFFGSGTQLSVL.

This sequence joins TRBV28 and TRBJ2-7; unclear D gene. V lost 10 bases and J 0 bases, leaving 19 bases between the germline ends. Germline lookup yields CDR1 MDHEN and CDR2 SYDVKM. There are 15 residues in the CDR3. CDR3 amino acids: CATQWLWRGSYEQYF. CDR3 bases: TGTGCCACCCAGTGGCTTTGGAGAGGCTCCTACGAGCAGTACTTC.

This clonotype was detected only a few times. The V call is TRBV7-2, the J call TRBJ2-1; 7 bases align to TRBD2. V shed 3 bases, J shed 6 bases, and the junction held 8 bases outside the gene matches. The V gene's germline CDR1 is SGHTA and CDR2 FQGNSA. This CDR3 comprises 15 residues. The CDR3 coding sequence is TGTGCCAGCAGCTTCGCGCGGGGGTTGGTCAATGAGCAGTTCTTC. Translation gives CASSFARGLVNEQFF.

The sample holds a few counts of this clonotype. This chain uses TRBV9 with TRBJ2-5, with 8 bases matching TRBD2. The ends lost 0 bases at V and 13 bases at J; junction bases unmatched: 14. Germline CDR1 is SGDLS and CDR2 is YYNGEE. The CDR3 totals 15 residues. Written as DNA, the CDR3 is TGTGCCAGCAGCGTAGGGGGACTAGTTCCCCGGAATGTGTACTTC. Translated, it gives CASSVGGLVPRNVYF.

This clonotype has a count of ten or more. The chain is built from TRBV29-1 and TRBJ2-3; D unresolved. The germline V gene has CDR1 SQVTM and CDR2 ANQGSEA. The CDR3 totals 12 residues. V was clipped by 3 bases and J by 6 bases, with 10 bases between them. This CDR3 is CSVDEPADTQYF. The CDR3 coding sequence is TGCAGCGTTGACGAGCCTGCTGATACGCAGTATTTT.

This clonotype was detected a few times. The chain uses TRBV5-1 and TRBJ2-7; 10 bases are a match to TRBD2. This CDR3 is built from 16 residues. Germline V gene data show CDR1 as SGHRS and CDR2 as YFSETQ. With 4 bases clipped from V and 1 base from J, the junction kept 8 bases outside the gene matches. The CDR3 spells CASSPRTSGASYEQYF. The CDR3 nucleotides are TGCGCCAGCAGCCCGCGGACTAGCGGTGCGTCCTACGAGCAGTACTTC.

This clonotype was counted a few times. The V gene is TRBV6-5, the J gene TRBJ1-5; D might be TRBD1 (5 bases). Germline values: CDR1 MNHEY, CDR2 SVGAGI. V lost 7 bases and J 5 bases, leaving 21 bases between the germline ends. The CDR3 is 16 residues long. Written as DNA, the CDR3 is TGTGCCAGCACCCCTTCCCGGGGCAGGGCCTATCAGCCCCAGCATTTT. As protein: CASTPSRGRAYQPQHF.

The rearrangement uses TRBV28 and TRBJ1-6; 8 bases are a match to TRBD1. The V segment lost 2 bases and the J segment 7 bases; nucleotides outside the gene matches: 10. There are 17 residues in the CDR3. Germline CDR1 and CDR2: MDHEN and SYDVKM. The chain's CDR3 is CASSLPMGQAGNSPLHF. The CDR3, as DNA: TGTGCCAGCAGTTTACCAATGGGACAGGCGGGGAATTCACCCCTCCACTTT.

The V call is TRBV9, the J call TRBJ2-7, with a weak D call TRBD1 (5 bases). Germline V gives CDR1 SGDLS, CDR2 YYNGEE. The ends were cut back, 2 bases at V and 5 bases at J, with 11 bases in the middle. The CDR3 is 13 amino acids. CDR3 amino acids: CASSVGLGNEQYF. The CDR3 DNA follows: TGTGCCAGCAGCGTGGGGCTAGGCAACGAGCAGTACTTC. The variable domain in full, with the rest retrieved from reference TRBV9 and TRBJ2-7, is DSGVTQTPKHLITATGQRVTLRCSPRSGDLSVYWYQQSLDQGLQFLIQYYNGEERAKGNILERFSAQQFPDLHSELNLSSLELGDSALYFCASSVGLGNEQYFGPGTRLTVT.

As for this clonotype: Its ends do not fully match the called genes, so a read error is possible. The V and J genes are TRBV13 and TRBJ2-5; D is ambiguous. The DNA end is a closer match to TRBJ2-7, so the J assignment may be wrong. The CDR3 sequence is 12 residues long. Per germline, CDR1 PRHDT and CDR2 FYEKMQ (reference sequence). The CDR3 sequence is CAGSLLSYEQYF. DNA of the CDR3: TGTGCCGGCAGCCTACTATCGTACGAGCAGTACTTC.

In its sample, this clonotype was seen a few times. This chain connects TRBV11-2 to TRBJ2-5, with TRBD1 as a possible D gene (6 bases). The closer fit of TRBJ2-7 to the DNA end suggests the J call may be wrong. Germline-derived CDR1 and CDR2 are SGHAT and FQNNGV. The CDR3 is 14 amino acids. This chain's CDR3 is CASSLTLQGNEQYF. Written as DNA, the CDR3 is TGTGCCAGCAGCTTAACCTTACAGGGAAACGAGCAGTACTTC.

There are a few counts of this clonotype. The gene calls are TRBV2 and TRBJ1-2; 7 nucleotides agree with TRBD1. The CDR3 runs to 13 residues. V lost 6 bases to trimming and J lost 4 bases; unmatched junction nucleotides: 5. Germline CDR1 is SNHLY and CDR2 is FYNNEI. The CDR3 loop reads CASRPGQIYGYTF. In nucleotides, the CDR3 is TGTGCCAGCAGGCCGGGACAGATCTATGGCTACACCTTC.

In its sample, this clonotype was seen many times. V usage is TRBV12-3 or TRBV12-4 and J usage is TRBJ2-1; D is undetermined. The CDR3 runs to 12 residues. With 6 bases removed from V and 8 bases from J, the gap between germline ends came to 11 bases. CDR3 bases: TGTGCCAGCAGCCCTCAGCGCGATGAGCAGTTCTTC. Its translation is CASSPQRDEQFF.